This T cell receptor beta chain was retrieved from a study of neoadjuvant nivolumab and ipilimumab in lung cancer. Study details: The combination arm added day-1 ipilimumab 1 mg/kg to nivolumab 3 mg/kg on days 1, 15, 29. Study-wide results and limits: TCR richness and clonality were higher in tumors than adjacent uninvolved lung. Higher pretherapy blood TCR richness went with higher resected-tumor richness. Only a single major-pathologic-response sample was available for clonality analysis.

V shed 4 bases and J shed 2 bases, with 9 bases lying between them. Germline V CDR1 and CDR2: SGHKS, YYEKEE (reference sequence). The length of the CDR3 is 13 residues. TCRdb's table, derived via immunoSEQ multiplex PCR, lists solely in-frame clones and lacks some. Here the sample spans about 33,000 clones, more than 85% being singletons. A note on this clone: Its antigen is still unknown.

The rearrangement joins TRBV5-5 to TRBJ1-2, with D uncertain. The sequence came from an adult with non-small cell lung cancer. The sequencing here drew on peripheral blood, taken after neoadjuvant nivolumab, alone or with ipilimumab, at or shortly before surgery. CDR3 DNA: TGTGCCAGCAGCGCTGACCCCAACTATGGCTACACCTTC. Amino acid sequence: CASSADPNYGYTF.